This entry concerns a single TCR beta chain. Use of 60 Vbeta and 13 Jbeta primers characterized the PCR. TCRdb keeps only in-frame clones here, not all; method: immunoSEQ multiplex PCR. The sample has 150,000 to 200,000 clones; 80% to 90% are singletons. The data stem from a study of cytomegalovirus exposure and HLA in healthy donors. Germline CDR1 SNHLY, CDR2 FYNNEI. V was trimmed by 2 bases and J by 5 bases, leaving 10 bases between them. This CDR3 has 13 amino acids. Healthy individuals who donated bone marrow served as the donors. The TCR sequence derives from a woman aged 18-29 years in good health and CMV-seropositive. Sequencing used PBMCs. This chain uses TRBV2 with TRBJ2-7; maybe TRBD1 (5 bases). CDR3 nucleotide sequence: TGTGCCAGCAGTGAACAGGGCCAAGACGAGCAGTACTTC. This translates into CASSEQGQDEQYF.